These 11 T cell receptor beta chains were all obtained from the same sample, sequenced in a study of cytomegalovirus exposure and HLA in healthy donors. Sequencing used immunoSEQ multiplex PCR; TCRdb keeps in-frame clones, though not all of them. The table includes over 250,000 clones, 80% to 90% detected once. Sequenced material: PBMCs. These receptors were collected from a woman aged 18-29 years in good health and CMV-seronegative.

This clone was recorded once. As the CDR3 is not closed by the conserved phenylalanine or tryptophan, this likely results from a read error. It is unclear where the CDR3 begins or ends on the DNA, so no DNA is shown, and the CDR3 is as TCRdb lists it. The rearrangement joins TRBV21-1 to TRBJ2-7; the D segment call TRBD1 is taken from the table without a DNA check. TRBV21-1 is deemed a pseudogene. The CDR3 has 9 amino acids, counting both end residues. CDR3 amino acids: CASSILGQA.

This chain uses TRBV6-5 with TRBJ1-1, with 8 nucleotides matching TRBD1. CDR3 length: 13 residues. CDR1 MNHEY and CDR2 SVGAGI come from the germline V gene. V lost 2 bases to trimming and J lost 5 bases; unmatched junction nucleotides: 1. The CDR3 reads CASSYRTGTEAFF. Here the CDR3 DNA reads TGTGCCAGCAGTTACCGGACAGGGACTGAAGCTTTCTTT.

The chain couples TRBV19 to TRBJ1-1; 8 bases are shared with TRBD1. J was trimmed by 1 base and V by 5 bases; bases with no gene match: 3. CDR1 is LNHDA, CDR2 SQIVND, per germline (reference sequence). The CDR3 extends over 14 amino acids. The CDR3, as DNA: TGTGCCAGTAGTGCCGGGACAGGGAACACTGAAGCTTTCTTT. It translates to CASSAGTGNTEAFF.

This sequence joins TRBV21-1 and TRBJ2-2; no check of the table's D call, TRBD1, against the DNA was made. TRBV21-1 counts as a pseudogene. The CDR3 covers 14 residues. In nucleotides, the CDR3 is TGTGCCAGCAGCAAAGGGGCCTCCACCGGGGAGCTGTTTTTT. It specifies CASSKGASTGELFF.

The chain has TRBV4-3 and TRBJ1-2, with TRBD1 matching 11 bases. V was clipped by 0 bases and J by 4 bases; unmatched bases: 4. This CDR3 has 16 residues. Germline V gene data show CDR1 as LGHNA and CDR2 as YSLEER. The CDR3 region is CASSQDLGQGVYGYTF. The CDR3, as DNA: TGCGCCAGCAGCCAAGATTTGGGACAGGGGGTCTATGGCTACACCTTC.

V is TRBV11-3 and J is TRBJ1-1, with D uncertain. The CDR3 covers 13 residues. Trimming removed 0 bases at V and 4 bases at J, with 6 bases between. CDR1 and CDR2 from the germline V gene are SGHNT and YENEEA. The CDR3 DNA reads as TGTGCCAGCAGCTTAGAAGATAGCACTGAAGCTTTCTTT. It encodes CASSLEDSTEAFF.

V gene TRBV10-1 combines with J gene TRBJ1-6, with TRBD1 matching over 8 bases. Germline V gives CDR1 WNHNN, CDR2 SYGVQD (reference sequence). The CDR3 spans 16 residues. With 0 bases clipped from V and 12 bases from J, the junction kept 10 bases outside the gene matches. The CDR3 reads CASSESRGHGRRPLHF. The CDR3 DNA follows: TGCGCCAGCAGTGAGTCCAGGGGGCATGGGAGGCGACCCCTCCACTTT.

V and J are TRBV27 and TRBJ1-2, with TRBD1 matching over 10 bases. Germline V gene sequence: CDR1 MNHEY, CDR2 SMNVEV (reference sequence). V was clipped by 6 bases and J by 6 bases; unmatched bases: 10. The CDR3 is 15 residues long. The CDR3 loop reads CASRAKPGTGDGYTF. CDR3 coding DNA: TGTGCCAGCAGGGCAAAACCCGGGACAGGGGATGGCTACACCTTC.

The chain has TRBV15 and TRBJ1-2; D gene unclear. Deletions cut 5 bases from V and 0 bases from J, with 10 bases between. Germline V gene data show CDR1 as LNHNV and CDR2 as YYDKDF (reference sequence). This CDR3 spans 14 amino acids. The CDR3 coding sequence is TGTGCCACCAGCCCCCGTGTCGCTAACTATGGCTACACCTTC. This translates into CATSPRVANYGYTF.

The chain employs TRBV6-5 and TRBJ1-1, with 7 bases matching TRBD1. Per germline, CDR1 MNHEY and CDR2 SVGAGI. The CDR3 sequence is 14 residues long. V was pared by 5 bases and J by 4 bases, with 7 bases of the junction left unmatched. The CDR3 region is CASSRARDSTEAFF. The CDR3, as DNA: TGTGCCAGCAGTCGAGCCCGGGACAGCACTGAAGCTTTCTTT.

The rearrangement uses TRBV7-8 and TRBJ1-5; a possible D gene is TRBD1 (5 bases). Trimming left V 5 bases short and J 2 bases short, with 10 bases between. This CDR3 has 14 residues. The germline V gene encodes CDR1 SGHVS and CDR2 FQNEAQ. The CDR3 DNA reads as TGTGCCAGCAGCCCCGCGGGGGGCAATCAGCCCCAGCATTTT. This sequence encodes CASSPAGGNQPQHF.